This T cell receptor beta chain is from a study of control samples from healthy donors and cancer patients. The V end was cut by 4 bases, the J end by 4 bases, with 20 bases between. The V gene's germline CDR1 is SGHKS and CDR2 YYEKEE (reference sequence). The CDR3 is 16 residues long. The repertoire was sequenced with immunoSEQ multiplex PCR; TCRdb's copy has only in-frame clones and lacks some. Of about 51,000 clones in the sample, roughly 89% were seen once. The J gene is TRBJ1-2, the V gene TRBV5-5, with D perhaps matching TRBD1 (6 bases). Sequencing was performed on PBMCs. This TCR was recovered from a middle-aged man with colorectal cancer. The CDR3 sequence is CASSALGRGPPYGYTF. DNA of the CDR3: TGTGCCAGCAGCGCTCTCGGACGGGGGCCCCCCTATGGCTACACCTTC. Filled out from reference TRBV5-5 and TRBJ1-2, the complete variable domain reads DAGVTQSPTHLIKTRGQQVTLRCSPISGHKSVSWYQQVLGQGPQFIFQYYEKEERGRGNFPDRFSARQFPNYSSELNVNALLLGDSALYLCASSALGRGPPYGYTFGSGTRLTVV.